This TCR beta chain was retrieved from a study of tumor-infiltrating lymphocytes in primary liver carcinoma. The template, about 500 ng total RNA, yielded TCR beta cDNA made with a constant-region primer. ARM-PCR was slightly modified, and three nested multiplex PCR rounds with it gave rise to the TCR beta libraries. Rounds one and two of PCR, each of 10 cycles, were primed with TRBV1-TRBV30 forward primers and a C-beta reverse primer. TCRdb itself ran the multiplex PCR reads through MiXCR, one entry per CDR3 protein. The table has 300,000 to 350,000 distinct CDR3 sequences, around three fifths seen once. This CDR3 has 14 residues. V was cut by 1 base and J by 2 bases, with 8 bases left in between. Germline DNA was also extracted, while the blood RNA originated from unsorted whole blood. Notes on this clonotype: A much larger clone differs from this one at a single base, so this may be a read error.

This TCR was sampled from a man aged 40-55 years with primary liver carcinoma and hepatitis B virus infection. This sequence joins TRBV12-3 or TRBV12-4 and TRBJ1-1, with D hard to call. Sequences were obtained from peripheral blood. The chain's CDR3 is CASSLGSVNTEAFF. CDR3 in DNA: TGTGCCAGCAGTTTAGGGTCAGTCAACACTGAAGCTTTCTTT.